Given below is one T cell receptor (beta chain) in context. Random hexamers were used to reverse transcribe roughly 0.45 to 1 ug of RNA. One entry per CDR3 protein results from TCRdb running MiXCR on the immunoSEQ multiplex PCR reads. This repertoire shows some 260,000 distinct CDR3 sequences, about 93% found once; its top ten account for around 0.067%. The record originates from a study of CD8 T cells in Susac syndrome. The V gene's germline CDR1 is SGHAT and CDR2 FQNNGV. V was shortened by 3 bases and J by 7 bases, with 4 bases between the two germline ends. This CDR3 region has 11 residues. TEMRA cells were FACS-enriched, while CD8+ and CD4+ T cells were negatively isolated.

Sequencing was done on a sample of CD4+ T cells from PBMCs. This sequence joins TRBV11-2 and TRBJ1-3; D gene uncertain. This TCR was recovered from a human donor with multiple sclerosis. The CDR3 protein is CASSFRNTIYF. Written as DNA, the CDR3 is TGTGCCAGCAGCTTTAGGAACACCATATATTTT.